The 2 T cell receptor beta chains listed next were all sequenced from one sample in a study of T cells in women clearing cervical HPV infection. The data were produced by immunoSEQ multiplex PCR, yet TCRdb's version contains in-frame clones alone and is incomplete. The sample totals under 50,000 clones. The sequenced sample consisted of blood buffy coat. The receptors were gathered from a woman between 18 and 70 years old with a cervical HPV16 infection that either progressed to CIN3+ or cleared (not recorded which).

Regarding this clone: The read ends 3 residues shy of where the CDR3 ends; the end is completed using the germline J gene. The gene calls are TRBV5-1 and TRBJ2-2, with 9 bases identical to TRBD1. CDR3 length: 17 residues. J lost 6 bases, V lost 5 bases, and 14 bases had no gene match. Germline loops: CDR1 SGHRS, CDR2 YFSETQ. CDR3 residues: CASSQKPGQGSAGELFF. The sequenced CDR3 bases are TGCGCCAGCAGTCAAAAACCGGGACAGGGTTCGGCCGGGGAG. The full variable domain, completed using reference TRBV5-1 and TRBJ2-2, is KAGVTQTPRYLIKTRGQQVTLSCSPISGHRSVSWYQQTPGQGLQFLFEYFSETQRNKGNFPGRFSGRQFSNSRSEMNVSTLELGDSALYLCASSQKPGQGSAGELFFGEGSRLTVL.

On this clone: Sequencing ends 3 residues short of the CDR3 end; the germline J gene provides the rest. The genes are TRBV2 and TRBJ1-3; D possibly corresponds to TRBD1 (5 bases). This CDR3 contains 14 residues. Trimming took 4 bases from V and 4 from J, leaving 11 bases between them. Germline V gene data show CDR1 as SNHLY and CDR2 as FYNNEI. The CDR3 loop is CASSVEGIGNTIYF. The DNA read from the CDR3 is TGTGCCAGCAGTGTGGAGGGGATAGGAAACACC.